The next 22 T cell receptor beta chains were all read from a single sample in a study of OX40 agonist ivuxolimab in advanced cancers. TCRdb keeps only in-frame clones here, not all; method: immunoSEQ multiplex PCR. The table records 41,000 or so clones, approximately 86% of them present only once. Sequenced here: CD4+ or CD8+ T cells sorted from blood, sampled in a trial of the OX40 agonist ivuxolimab. The receptors were sampled from an adult with an advanced solid tumor such as melanoma, head and neck, liver or kidney cancer.

The chain combines TRBV10-1 with TRBJ2-5; no clear D gene. The CDR3 totals 15 residues. The V end lost 0 bases, the J end lost 4 bases, and 12 bases lay between the germline ends. The germline V gene encodes CDR1 WNHNN and CDR2 SYGVQD (reference sequence). The chain's CDR3 is CASSESRADLETQYF. CDR3 sequence (DNA): TGCGCCAGCAGTGAGTCACGGGCGGACCTAGAGACCCAGTACTTC.

This clone was seen only a few times. The rearrangement uses TRBV5-1 and TRBJ2-3; 7 nucleotides match TRBD1. Per the germline V gene, CDR1 is SGHRS and CDR2 is YFSETQ. The CDR3 sequence is 15 residues long. Unmatched junction bases numbered 6, after V lost 3 bases and J lost 2 bases. In nucleotides, the CDR3 is TGCGCCAGCAGCTGGGGACAGCCTGACACAGATACGCAGTATTTT. As protein: CASSWGQPDTDTQYF.

The rearrangement joins TRBV19 to TRBJ2-5, with TRBD1 matching 9 bases. CDR3 length: 14 residues. Unmatched junction bases numbered 7, after V lost 7 bases and J lost 4 bases. The V gene's germline CDR1 is LNHDA and CDR2 SQIVND (reference sequence). Here the CDR3 reads CASTPGTGTETQYF. The CDR3 DNA reads as TGTGCCAGTACCCCCGGGACAGGGACAGAGACCCAGTACTTC.

This clone showed up just a few times. The chain has TRBV6-5 and TRBJ2-7, with D perhaps matching TRBD2 (5 bases). Deletions cut 6 bases from V and 13 bases from J, with 16 bases between. Germline V lookup: CDR1 MNHEY, CDR2 SVGAGI. The length of the CDR3 is 11 residues. CDR3 amino acids: CASRDGVASYF. For the CDR3, the DNA is TGTGCCAGCAGGGACGGAGTGGCTAGCTACTTC.

The genes are TRBV5-1 and TRBJ1-2, with 7 bases lining up with TRBD1. This CDR3 is built from 13 residues. Per the germline V gene, CDR1 is SGHRS and CDR2 is YFSETQ. V was clipped by 4 bases and J by 2 bases; unmatched bases: 2. DNA of the CDR3: TGCGCCAGCAGCACGACAGGGAACTATGGCTACACCTTC. Translated, it gives CASSTTGNYGYTF.

This rearrangement joins TRBV5-4 to TRBJ1-2; 9 bases agree with TRBD1. This CDR3 region has 15 residues. Germline V gives CDR1 SGHNT, CDR2 YYREEE (reference sequence). V trimming: 0 bases; J trimming: 4 bases; junction bases outside the gene matches: 4. The CDR3 DNA sequence: TGTGCCAGCAGCTTGGCCCCACAGGGGGCCTATGGCTACACCTTC. Its protein product is CASSLAPQGAYGYTF. Supplemented by reference TRBV5-4 and TRBJ1-2, the full variable domain reads ETGVTQSPTHLIKTRGQQVTLRCSSQSGHNTVSWYQQALGQGPQFIFQYYREEENGRGNFPPRFSGLQFPNYSSELNVNALELDDSALYLCASSLAPQGAYGYTFGSGTRLTVV.

The rearrangement uses TRBV10-3 and TRBJ2-1; possible D gene TRBD2, 5 bases. V was shortened by 0 bases and J by 8 bases, with 8 bases between the two germline ends. Germline V lookup: CDR1 ENHRY, CDR2 SYGVKD. This CDR3 comprises 13 residues. CDR3 in amino acids: CAISESYGDEQFF. In nucleotides, the CDR3 is TGTGCCATCAGTGAGTCTTACGGGGATGAGCAGTTCTTC.

The chain recombines TRBV18 with TRBJ2-2; D unresolved. This CDR3 has 15 residues. CDR1 and CDR2 (germline): KGHSH, LQKENI. The V and J ends lost 2 bases and 3 bases respectively, with 10 bases between them. Written as DNA, the CDR3 is TGTGCCAGCTCACCATGGAAGAAGGACACCGGGGAGCTGTTTTTT. Translation gives CASSPWKKDTGELFF.

The chain is built from TRBV2 and TRBJ2-1; D is ambiguous. Germline lookup yields CDR1 SNHLY and CDR2 FYNNEI. V lost 10 bases to trimming and J lost 9 bases, with 7 bases between them. The CDR3 has 9 residues. The CDR3: CAITGEQFF. The CDR3 coding sequence is TGTGCCATTACGGGTGAGCAGTTCTTC.

This clone was found a few times. V usage is TRBV7-8 and J usage is TRBJ2-3; D unresolved. Per germline, CDR1 SGHVS and CDR2 FQNEAQ. CDR3 length: 13 amino acids. Deletions cut 3 bases from V and 1 base from J, with 5 bases between. Here the CDR3 reads CASSFSRTDTQYF. CDR3 in DNA: TGTGCCAGCAGCTTCTCTCGCACAGATACGCAGTATTTT. Combining the CDR3 with reference TRBV7-8 and TRBJ2-3 gives the whole variable domain GAGVSQSPRYKVAKRGQDVALRCDPISGHVSLFWYQQALGQGPEFLTYFQNEAQLDKSGLPSDRFFAERPEGSVSTLKIQRTQQEDSAVYLCASSFSRTDTQYFGPGTRLTVL.

The count of this clone is one. The V call is TRBV19, the J call TRBJ1-3; D is unresolved. The CDR3 is 17 residues long. Trimming removed 5 bases from V and 0 bases from J, with 17 bases in between. Germline V CDR1 and CDR2: LNHDA, SQIVND (reference sequence). The CDR3 region is CASSVHSRGGSGNTIYF. CDR3 bases: TGTGCCAGTAGTGTTCACTCACGGGGAGGCTCTGGAAACACCATATATTTT.

V usage is TRBV9 and J usage is TRBJ1-6; the match to TRBD1 covers 12 bases. Germline CDR1 reads SGDLS; CDR2 reads YYNGEE. V shed 3 bases and J 9 bases; nucleotides not matched to a gene: 4. The CDR3 consists of 15 residues. The DNA of the CDR3 is TGTGCCAGCAGCGAGGGACAGGGGGCGAGTTCACCCCTCCACTTT. It codes for CASSEGQGASSPLHF.

This chain links TRBV10-3 with TRBJ2-6; D gene uncertain. Trimming cost V 3 bases and J 0 bases, with 9 bases left between them. This CDR3 has 16 amino acids. CDR1 and CDR2 from the germline V gene are ENHRY and SYGVKD. CDR3 DNA sequence: TGTGCCATCAGTGATCGACGGAGCTCTGGGGCCAACGTCCTGACTTTC. It encodes CAISDRRSSGANVLTF.

The chain joins TRBV19 to TRBJ1-2, with TRBD1 matching 11 bases. After removal of 5 bases from V and 4 bases from J, the junction contained 9 bases not matched to a gene. The CDR3 runs 16 residues. The germline V gene has CDR1 LNHDA and CDR2 SQIVND (reference sequence). The CDR3 DNA is TGTGCCAGTAGTCGGACAGGGGGCGCGGGGGTCTATGGCTACACCTTC. It codes for CASSRTGGAGVYGYTF.

The rearrangement uses TRBV5-1 and TRBJ2-1; TRBD1 is a possible D gene (6 bases). The CDR3 extends over 17 amino acids. Germline CDR1 SGHRS, CDR2 YFSETQ. V was trimmed by 3 bases and J by 2 bases, leaving 18 bases between them. This CDR3 is CASSWSGSQGAYNEQFF. The CDR3 nucleotides are TGCGCCAGCAGCTGGTCGGGGTCACAGGGTGCCTACAATGAGCAGTTCTTC.

The V gene is TRBV7-9, the J gene TRBJ2-1; no reliable D call. CDR3 length: 12 residues. The ends were cut back, 4 bases at V and 5 bases at J, with 6 bases in the middle. Germline CDR1 reads SEHNR; CDR2 reads FQNEAQ (reference sequence). The CDR3 region is CASSYQNNEQFF. CDR3 in DNA: TGTGCCAGCAGCTACCAAAACAATGAGCAGTTCTTC.

The chain joins TRBV7-9 to TRBJ2-1, with TRBD1 as a possible D gene (6 bases). V was shortened by 5 bases and J by 2 bases, with 16 bases between the two germline ends. The CDR3 length is 16 residues. Germline V gene data show CDR1 as SEHNR and CDR2 as FQNEAQ (reference sequence). The CDR3 bases are TGTGCCAGCAGCAAAGACAGGTCAAGCCCCTACAATGAGCAGTTCTTC. This translates into CASSKDRSSPYNEQFF.

This chain connects TRBV6-5 to TRBJ2-1, with D perhaps TRBD2 (6 bases). Per germline, CDR1 MNHEY and CDR2 SVGAGI. V shed 0 bases and J shed 3 bases, with 9 bases lying between them. The CDR3 totals 15 residues. In DNA, the CDR3 is TGTGCCAGCAGTTACTCGAGGGGACTCTACAATGAGCAGTTCTTC. Translation: CASSYSRGLYNEQFF.

This clone was counted between two and nine times. The rearrangement joins TRBV5-6 to TRBJ1-2; D gene unclear. The germline V gene encodes CDR1 SGHDT and CDR2 YYEEEE. The CDR3 is made up of 12 amino acids. Trimming stripped 3 bases from V and 8 bases from J, with 11 bases between. CDR3 nucleotide sequence: TGTGCCAGCAGCTCCCCTTACGGGGGCTACACCTTC. This translates into CASSSPYGGYTF.

This clone was detected a few times. The gene calls are TRBV28 and TRBJ1-6; 7 bases are shared with TRBD1. J was trimmed by 9 bases and V by 5 bases; bases with no gene match: 7. The CDR3 loop spans 14 amino acids. CDR1 is MDHEN, CDR2 SYDVKM, per germline. Written as DNA, the CDR3 is TGTGCCAGCAGTCCTCCGGGACAGACTTCACCCCTCCACTTT. This sequence encodes CASSPPGQTSPLHF. Drawing the rest from reference TRBV28 and TRBJ1-6, the complete variable domain is DVKVTQSSRYLVKRTGEKVFLECVQDMDHENMFWYRQDPGLGLRLIYFSYDVKMKEKGDIPEGYSVSREKKERFSLILESASTNQTSMYLCASSPPGQTSPLHFGNGTRLTVT.

This chain uses TRBV5-1 with TRBJ1-4, with D possibly being TRBD1 (5 bases). Germline loops: CDR1 SGHRS, CDR2 YFSETQ. Trimming took off 4 bases at V and 3 bases at J, with 10 bases between the two ends. This CDR3 spans 14 amino acids. Here the CDR3 DNA reads TGCGCCAGCAGCCCAGGGTCGGCTAATGAAAAACTGTTTTTT. This codes for CASSPGSANEKLFF.

In this sample, this clone turned up a few times. V usage is TRBV5-4 and J usage is TRBJ1-1, with 7 bases matching TRBD1. Germline V gene data show CDR1 as SGHNT and CDR2 as YYREEE (reference sequence). The CDR3 spans 17 residues. Trimming at V came to 3 bases and at J to 8 bases, leaving 19 bases not matched to a gene. The CDR3 nucleotides are TGTGCCAGCAGCTGGGCGTTTCCCTCCGACAGGGTAAAGGAAGCTTTCTTT. It yields the protein CASSWAFPSDRVKEAFF.